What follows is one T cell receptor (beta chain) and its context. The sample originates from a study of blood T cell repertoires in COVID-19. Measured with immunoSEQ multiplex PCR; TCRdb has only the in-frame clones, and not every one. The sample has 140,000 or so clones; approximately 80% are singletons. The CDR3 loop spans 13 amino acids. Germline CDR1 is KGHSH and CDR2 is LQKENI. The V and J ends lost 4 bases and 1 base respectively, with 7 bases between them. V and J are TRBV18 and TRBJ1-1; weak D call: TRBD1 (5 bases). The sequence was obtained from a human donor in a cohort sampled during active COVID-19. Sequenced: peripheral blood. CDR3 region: CASSQGENTEAFF. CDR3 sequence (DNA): TGTGCCAGCTCACAAGGGGAGAACACTGAAGCTTTCTTT.